This T cell receptor (beta chain) was recorded in a study of human T cells and chemical hapten exposure. Study-level results: Sensitization with DPC brought no change to TCRs above 1 in 1000 in frequency. PT1 expanded TCR counts and patch test score correlated positively.

Source study methods: The median was roughly 100,000 TCRs per sample, ranging roughly 23,224 to 750,000. In TCRdb, the RACE reads were re-called with MiXCR into one record per CDR3 protein. TCRdb's processing, not the authors' own work, is the source of the V and J calls. The table has about 180,000 distinct CDR3 sequences, under 35% seen once. Time point given: pre-sensitization, week 0. Specified treatment: therapeutic diphenylcyclopropenone sensitization with weekly scalp DPC. Unfractionated whole blood was the source of the extracted total RNA. The CDR3 runs to 15 residues. Trimming cost V 7 bases and J 4 bases; bases outside gene matches: 10. The germline V gene has CDR1 MDHEN and CDR2 SYDVKM. On this clonotype itself: Antigen specificity is unknown.

The sequencing here drew on whole blood, taken in connection with sensitization to the hapten diphenylcyclopropenone (DPC). The chain carries TRBV28 and TRBJ1-1; 9 bases map to TRBD1. The source of this sequence is a woman aged 25 to 45 with alopecia areata. Some clones in this sample may be carry-over from other donors' samples. The CDR3 protein is CASNHETGGATEAFF. CDR3 in DNA: TGTGCCAGCAACCACGAGACAGGGGGGGCCACTGAAGCTTTCTTT.